These T cell receptor beta chains were read from a single sample in a study of PD-1 blockade in classical Hodgkin lymphoma. Here immunoSEQ multiplex PCR was the method, and the copy in TCRdb shows in-frame clones only, minus some. Here the sample spans 90,000 to 130,000 clones, 70% to 90% being singletons. The sequencing used peripheral blood mononuclear cells (PBMCs), collected before the second cycle of nivolumab. The receptor source for this set is a human donor with classical Hodgkin lymphoma. Each CDR3 is given with its conserved first and last residue. A D gene is named only where the DNA matches it firmly. The size of a clone is reported for some rows only, either as once, few or many, or as a class for expanded clones.

>-|TRBV18|-|TRBJ2-7
TGTGCCAGCTCACTGGGTAGTTTGGGCGGATACGAGCAGTACTTC
CASSLGSLGGYEQYF
>-|TRBV10-1|TRBD2|TRBJ2-3
TGCGCCAGCAGTGAGCCCGCCACCGGGACTAACACAGATACGCAGTATTTT
CASSEPATGTNTDTQYF
>once|TRBV27|TRBD2|TRBJ2-7
TGTGCCAGCAGTTTGACTAGCGCCTCGGACGAGCAGTACTTC
CASSLTSASDEQYF
>-|TRBV10-3|TRBD1|TRBJ2-7
TGTGCCCAAGTTTGGGGACAGTCCTACGAGCAGTACTTC
CAQVWGQSYEQYF
>once|TRBV6-5|TRBD1|TRBJ1-1
TGTGCCAGCACCACGGGGGGACAGGAAGCTTTCTTT
CASTTGGQEAFF
>-|TRBV28|TRBD1|TRBJ1-2
TGTGCCAGCAGTTTAGGGCAGGGGGCGAGGGGCTACACCTTC
CASSLGQGARGYTF
>-|TRBV30|TRBD1|TRBJ1-5
TGTGCCTGGAATCGACAGGGACTCGGGGAGCCCCAGCATTTT
CAWNRQGLGEPQHF
>-|TRBV30|TRBD2|TRBJ2-7
TGTGCCTGGAGTGTATGGTTTTGTCTAGCGGGAGAGGGACCGGGGCTTGCCGAGCAGTACTTC
CAWSVWFCLAGEGPGLAEQYF
>once|TRBV7-2|-|TRBJ2-7
TGTGCCAGCAGCTTACTGACCTTTAGGGACAATGCCTACGAGCAGTACTTC
CASSLLTFRDNAYEQYF
>-|TRBV7-9|TRBD2|TRBJ2-7
TGTGCCAGCAGCTCAACCGGGAGGTCGTACTTC
CASSSTGRSYF
>-|TRBV5-4|TRBD1|TRBJ2-1
TGTGCCAGCAGCTTGTTTTTTGGGACAGGGTTCTACAATGAGCAGTTCTTC
CASSLFFGTGFYNEQFF
>-|TRBV5-4|-|TRBJ2-6
TGTGCCAGCAGCCCTACTAGCTCTGGGGCCAACGTCCTGACTTTC
CASSPTSSGANVLTF
>-|TRBV6-5|-|TRBJ2-3
TGTGCCAGCAGAGAAGACTTGACAGATACGCAGTATTTT
CASREDLTDTQYF
>-|TRBV6-5|-|TRBJ1-2
TGTGCCAGCAGTGAAGATCCGAGATTAAGCTACACCTTC
CASSEDPRLSYTF
>-|TRBV14|-|TRBJ1-4
TGTGCCAGCAGCACCCGAACTGCGTCTAATGAAAAACTGTTTTTT
CASSTRTASNEKLFF
>-|TRBV27|TRBD1|TRBJ2-1
TGTGCCAGCCTGCCGGGACAGGGTTTGAGTGAGCAGTTCTTC
CASLPGQGLSEQFF
>-|TRBV30|-|TRBJ2-2
TGTGCCTGGGGGCCGCCCGGAAGAGCCGGGGAGCTGTTTTTT
CAWGPPGRAGELFF
>once|TRBV28|-|TRBJ1-5
TGTGCCAGCAGTTTTCTGCCAACCAATCAGCCCCAGCATTTT
CASSFLPTNQPQHF
>-|TRBV20-1|TRBD1|TRBJ2-7
TGCAGTGCTAAGACAGGGGACGAGCAGTACTTC
CSAKTGDEQYF
>-|TRBV7-9|TRBD1|TRBJ2-5
TGTGCCAGCAGCTCCCCTCAGGGGGCCGAAGAGACCCAGTACTTC
CASSSPQGAEETQYF
>-|TRBV18|-|TRBJ2-7
TGTGCCAGCTCACCACTCCGGGACAACTACGAGCAGTACTTC
CASSPLRDNYEQYF
>-|TRBV19|-|TRBJ1-1
TGTGCCAGTAGTATAGGGCAGGGGCGCACTGAAGCTTTCTTT
CASSIGQGRTEAFF
>-|TRBV5-1|-|TRBJ2-3
TGCGCCAGCAGCTTGGAGGTCTACCCCACAGATACGCAGTATTTT
CASSLEVYPTDTQYF